A single sample is the source of the 8 T cell receptor beta chains below, sequenced in a study of yellow fever vaccine responses in identical twins. TCRdb re-called the RT-PCR reads through MiXCR, storing one row per CDR3 protein. The sample comprises about 19,000 distinct CDR3 sequences, about two thirds of which are singletons, and 2% to 2.5% rests with the top ten. Material: T cells from blood (PBMCs), unsorted or a sorted subset (not recorded which), obtained before or after yellow fever vaccination (not recorded which). These receptors all come from a woman in her late teens or twenties who received the yellow fever vaccine.

This chain joins TRBV11-2 and TRBJ2-1, with D possibly being TRBD2 (6 bases). The length of the CDR3 is 16 residues. Germline lookup yields CDR1 SGHAT and CDR2 FQNNGV. V lost 1 base and J 3 bases, leaving 13 bases between the germline ends. The CDR3, as DNA: TGTGCCAGCAGCTTAGGAGATAGCGGACACTACAATGAGCAGTTCTTC. Its protein is CASSLGDSGHYNEQFF.

The rearrangement uses TRBV29-1 and TRBJ2-1; no definite D call. CDR1 is SQVTM and CDR2 is ANQGSEA in the germline V gene. The CDR3 runs 11 residues. Trimming took off 6 bases at V and 8 bases at J, with 11 bases between the two ends. The CDR3 DNA is TGCAGCGTCCCTTGGGCGGATGAGCAGTTCTTC. Encoded protein: CSVPWADEQFF.

The table lists this clonotype with a few counts. This chain links TRBV28 with TRBJ2-1, with TRBD2 as a possible D gene (6 bases). Germline V CDR1 and CDR2: MDHEN, SYDVKM. This CDR3 contains 14 residues. Trimming took off 2 bases at V and 8 bases at J, with 13 bases between the two ends. CDR3 sequence: CASSLIGGTYEQFF. The CDR3 coding sequence is TGTGCCAGCAGTTTAATTGGAGGGACCTATGAGCAGTTCTTC.

This rearrangement joins TRBV29-1 to TRBJ1-2; D ambiguous. The CDR3 is 14 amino acids. Germline lookup yields CDR1 SQVTM and CDR2 ANQGSEA. V was clipped by 3 bases and J by 2 bases, with 13 bases between them. The CDR3 region has the DNA TGCAGCGTTGATTCAGTTCGTCTGAACTATGGCTACACCTTC. It specifies CSVDSVRLNYGYTF.

The chain has TRBV13 and TRBJ2-7; D remains ambiguous. In germline, CDR1 is PRHDT, CDR2 FYEKMQ (reference sequence). The CDR3 loop spans 10 amino acids. Trimming took off 8 bases at V and 2 bases at J, with 4 bases between the two ends. The CDR3 DNA is TGTGCCAGCCGCACCTACGAGCAGTACGTC. Amino acids: CASRTYEQYV.

The chain links TRBV6-1 to TRBJ2-1; TRBD1 agrees at 7 bases. With V trimmed by 6 bases and J by 4 bases, 9 bases remained unmatched. The CDR3 is 15 residues long. Germline CDR1 MNHNS, CDR2 SASEGT. The CDR3 loop is CASSSGTEIYNEQFF. Here the CDR3 DNA reads TGTGCCAGCAGCTCCGGGACAGAGATTTACAATGAGCAGTTCTTC.

The chain is built from TRBV12-3 or TRBV12-4 and TRBJ1-5; no definite D call. The CDR3 contains 12 residues. Trimming took 2 bases from V and 6 from J, leaving 5 bases between them. CDR3 nucleotide sequence: TGTGCCAGCAGTTTACGGGTTCAGCCCCAGCATTTT. This gives the protein CASSLRVQPQHF.

The chain has TRBV11-2 and TRBJ2-1; no reliable D call. Trimming removed 3 bases at V and 7 bases at J, with 13 bases between. The CDR3 has 14 residues. Germline loops: CDR1 SGHAT, CDR2 FQNNGV. DNA of the CDR3: TGTGCCAGCAGCTTTGAGGCTAGTTTGAATGAGCAGTTCTTC. Its protein is CASSFEASLNEQFF.